This TCR beta chain was identified during a study of blood T cell repertoires in COVID-19. At the level of the study: From T cells, B-cell-depleted T cells, or PBMCs came the material, which was cDNA or gDNA.

Self-reported history from a screening survey and questionnaire set each donor's cohort. Two consecutive negative NP/OP PCR tests, clearance, or resolved symptoms defined Cohort 3 recovery. TCRdb's table, derived via immunoSEQ multiplex PCR, lists solely in-frame clones and lacks some. The sample has around 250,000 clones, roughly 89% seen once; the top ten hold over 4%. Per the germline V gene, CDR1 is KGHSH and CDR2 is LQKENI. The CDR3 length is 14 residues. Trimming took 2 bases from V and 4 from J; bases not matched to a gene: 4. The chain is built from TRBV18 and TRBJ1-2; TRBD1 agrees at 7 bases. This receptor was taken from a woman aged 25 to 39 who had recovered from COVID-19. The sample consisted of PBMCs or T cells enriched from blood (not recorded which). Here the CDR3 reads CASSPRGQSYGYTF. The CDR3 DNA is TGTGCCAGCTCACCAAGGGGACAGAGCTATGGCTACACCTTC.